What follows describes a single T cell receptor beta chain. The data stem from a study of control samples from healthy donors and cancer patients. This CDR3 contains 17 residues. V was pared by 5 bases and J by 0 bases, with 10 bases of the junction left unmatched. CDR1 is SEHNR and CDR2 is FQNEAQ in the germline V gene (reference sequence). The table came from immunoSEQ multiplex PCR; TCRdb's copy has only in-frame clones and leaves some out. The sample carries about 53,000 clones, roughly 87% recorded once. Sequencing was done on a sample of PBMCs. The chain carries TRBV7-9 and TRBJ1-5; 7 positions agree with TRBD1. This TCR derives from a man aged 55-75 years with head and neck cancer. The CDR3 is CASSPQGGEHSNQPQHF. The CDR3 region has the DNA TGTGCCAGCAGCCCGCAGGGGGGGGAACATAGCAATCAGCCCCAGCATTTT. The whole variable domain, filled in from reference TRBV7-9 and TRBJ1-5, reads DTGVSQNPRHKITKRGQNVTFRCDPISEHNRLYWYRQTLGQGPEFLTYFQNEAQLEKSRLLSDRFSAERPKGSFSTLEIQRTEQGDSAMYLCASSPQGGEHSNQPQHFGDGTRLSIL.